This TCR beta chain is from a study of blood T cell repertoires in COVID-19. This clone was seen just once. Only in-frame clones appear in the TCRdb table, and some are missing; sequencing was by immunoSEQ multiplex PCR. The sample comprises fewer than 600,000 clones, roughly 88% of which are singletons, and 1.5% to 2% rests with the top ten. Germline V gene sequence: CDR1 LNHDA, CDR2 SQIVND (reference sequence). V was pared by 7 bases and J by 8 bases, with 9 bases between. The CDR3 spans 11 residues. This sequence was found in a woman aged 40 to 50 who had recovered from COVID-19. Sequencing used PBMCs or T cells enriched from blood (not recorded which). V is TRBV19 and J is TRBJ1-3; D not certain. CDR3 loop: CASTSGYTIYF. CDR3 nucleotides: TGTGCCAGTACCTCGGGATACACCATATATTTT.